This TCR beta chain came from a study of T cells in Graves' hyperthyroidism and ophthalmopathy. Overall study context: Pretreatment peripheral blood was obtained at initial diagnosis.

Study outcomes and limitations: The blood repertoire included most of the expanded thyroid clonotypes above 0.001.

Hyperthyroidism in the patients, aged 18 to 65, was newly diagnosed and under 2 months in duration. This clonotype has at least ten counts. Its antigen is not identified. This CDR3 spans 14 amino acids. CDR1 and CDR2 (germline): ENHRY, SYGVKD. V trimming: 7 bases; J trimming: 1 base; junction bases outside the gene matches: 4. Researchers amplified the TCR beta CDR3 regions from RNA transcripts. First-round RT-PCR targeting the TCR CDR3 was performed with the HTBI primer set. From the multiplex PCR reads, TCRdb called clonotypes with MiXCR, one entry per CDR3 protein. The table records some 460,000 distinct CDR3 sequences, roughly 14% of them present only once.

V gene TRBV10-3 combines with J gene TRBJ1-3, with TRBD1 matching 7 bases. This TCR derives from a woman younger than 35 with Graves' hyperthyroidism. Sequencing input: blood. CDR3 sequence (DNA): TGTGCCATCACCACAGGGGCTTCTGGAAACACCATATATTTT. Translated: CAITTGASGNTIYF.